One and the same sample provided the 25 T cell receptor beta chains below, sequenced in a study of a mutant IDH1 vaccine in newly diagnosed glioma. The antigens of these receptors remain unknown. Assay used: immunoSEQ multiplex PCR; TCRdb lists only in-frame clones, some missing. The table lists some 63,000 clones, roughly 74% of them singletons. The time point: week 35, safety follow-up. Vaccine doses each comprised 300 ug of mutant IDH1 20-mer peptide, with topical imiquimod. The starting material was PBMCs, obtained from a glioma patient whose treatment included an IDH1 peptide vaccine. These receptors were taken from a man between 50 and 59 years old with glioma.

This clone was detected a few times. CDR3: CASSGVGGPISGNTIYF. CDR3 DNA: TGTGCCAGCAGTGGGGTAGGTGGACCGATCTCTGGAAACACCATATATTTT. The J gene is TRBJ1-3, the V gene TRBV2; D not certain. This CDR3 has 17 amino acids. V gave up 4 bases and J gave up 0 bases, with 16 bases separating them. Per the germline V gene, CDR1 is SNHLY and CDR2 is FYNNEI.

CDR3: CASRTPGTGVNEQFF. The CDR3 DNA is TGTGCCAGCAGGACCCCCGGGACAGGGGTCAATGAGCAGTTCTTC. This chain joins TRBV6-5 and TRBJ2-1; 10 nucleotides match TRBD1. CDR1 MNHEY and CDR2 SVGAGI come from the germline V gene. The CDR3 spans 15 residues. V gave up 6 bases and J gave up 6 bases; unmatched junction bases: 8.

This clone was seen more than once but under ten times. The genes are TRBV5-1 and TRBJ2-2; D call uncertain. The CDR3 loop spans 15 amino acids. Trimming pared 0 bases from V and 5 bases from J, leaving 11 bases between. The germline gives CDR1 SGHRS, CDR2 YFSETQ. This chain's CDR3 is CASSLEAVRTGELFF. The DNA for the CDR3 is TGCGCCAGCAGCTTGGAGGCCGTTAGGACCGGGGAGCTGTTTTTT.

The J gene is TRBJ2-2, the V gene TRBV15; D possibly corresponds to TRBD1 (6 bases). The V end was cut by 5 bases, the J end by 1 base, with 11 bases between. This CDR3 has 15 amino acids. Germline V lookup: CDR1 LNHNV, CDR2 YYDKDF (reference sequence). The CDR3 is CATSRRTENTGELFF. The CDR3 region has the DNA TGTGCCACCAGCCGCCGGACAGAGAACACCGGGGAGCTGTTTTTT.

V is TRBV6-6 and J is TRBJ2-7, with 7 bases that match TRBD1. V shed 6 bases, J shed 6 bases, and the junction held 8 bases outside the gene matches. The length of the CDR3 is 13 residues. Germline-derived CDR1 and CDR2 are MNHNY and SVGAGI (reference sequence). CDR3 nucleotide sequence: TGTGCCAGCAGCCGCGACAGGGAACCCGAGCAGTACTTC. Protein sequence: CASSRDREPEQYF.

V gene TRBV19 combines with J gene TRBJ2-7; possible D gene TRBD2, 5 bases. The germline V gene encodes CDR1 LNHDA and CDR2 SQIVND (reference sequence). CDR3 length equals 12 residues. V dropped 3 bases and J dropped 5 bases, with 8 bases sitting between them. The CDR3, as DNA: TGTGCCAGTAGTATGTCGGGGAACGAGCAGTACTTC. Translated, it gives CASSMSGNEQYF.

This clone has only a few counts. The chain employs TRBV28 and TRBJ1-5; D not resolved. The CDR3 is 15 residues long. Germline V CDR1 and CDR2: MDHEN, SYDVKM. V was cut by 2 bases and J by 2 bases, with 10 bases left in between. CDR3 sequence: CASSLMGVGNQPQHF. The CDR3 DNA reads TGTGCCAGCAGTTTAATGGGTGTTGGCAATCAGCCCCAGCATTTT.

In DNA form, the CDR3 reads TGTGCCAGCAGCTCTAGCGGGGTCTTCTTTGGAGATACGCAGTATTTT. This sequence encodes CASSSSGVFFGDTQYF. This chain joins TRBV7-2 and TRBJ2-3, with TRBD2 matching over 9 bases. Trimming cost V 4 bases and J 5 bases; bases outside gene matches: 10. Looked up from germline, CDR1 is SGHTA and CDR2 is FQGNSA. There are 16 residues in the CDR3. Using reference TRBV7-2 and TRBJ2-3 for the parts outside the CDR3, the full variable domain is GAGVSQSPSNKVTEKGKDVELRCDPISGHTALYWYRQSLGQGLEFLIYFQGNSAPDKSGLPSDRFSAERTGGSVSTLTIQRTQQEDSAVYLCASSSSGVFFGDTQYFGPGTRLTVL.

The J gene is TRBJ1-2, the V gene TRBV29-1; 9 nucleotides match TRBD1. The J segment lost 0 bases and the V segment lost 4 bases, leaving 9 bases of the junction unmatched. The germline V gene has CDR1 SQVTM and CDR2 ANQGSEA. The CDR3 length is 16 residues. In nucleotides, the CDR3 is TGCAGCGTTGGGGGACAGGGAGGCCATCCTAACTATGGCTACACCTTC. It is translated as CSVGGQGGHPNYGYTF. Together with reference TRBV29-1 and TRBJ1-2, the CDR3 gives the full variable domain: SAVISQKPSRDICQRGTSLTIQCQVDSQVTMMFWYRQQPGQSLTLIATANQGSEATYESGFVIDKFPISRPNLTFSTLTVSNMSPEDSSIYLCSVGGQGGHPNYGYTFGSGTRLTVV.

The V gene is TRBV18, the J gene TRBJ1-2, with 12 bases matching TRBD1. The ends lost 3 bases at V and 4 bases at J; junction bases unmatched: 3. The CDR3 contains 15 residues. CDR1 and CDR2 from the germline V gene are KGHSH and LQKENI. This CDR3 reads CASSPGTGGVYGYTF. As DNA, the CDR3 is TGTGCCAGCTCACCTGGGACAGGGGGCGTCTATGGCTACACCTTC.

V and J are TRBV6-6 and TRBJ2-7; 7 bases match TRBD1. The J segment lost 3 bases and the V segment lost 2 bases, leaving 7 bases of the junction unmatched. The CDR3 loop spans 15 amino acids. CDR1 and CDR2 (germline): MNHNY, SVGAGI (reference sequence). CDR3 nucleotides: TGTGCCAGCAGTTACGAGGGGGCAAGTGACTACGAGCAGTACTTC. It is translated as CASSYEGASDYEQYF.

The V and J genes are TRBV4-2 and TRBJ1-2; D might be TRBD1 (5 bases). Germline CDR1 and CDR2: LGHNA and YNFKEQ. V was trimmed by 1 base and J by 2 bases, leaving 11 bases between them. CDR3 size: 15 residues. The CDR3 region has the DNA TGTGCCAGCAGCCAAGGAAAGGGGCTAAACTATGGCTACACCTTC. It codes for CASSQGKGLNYGYTF.

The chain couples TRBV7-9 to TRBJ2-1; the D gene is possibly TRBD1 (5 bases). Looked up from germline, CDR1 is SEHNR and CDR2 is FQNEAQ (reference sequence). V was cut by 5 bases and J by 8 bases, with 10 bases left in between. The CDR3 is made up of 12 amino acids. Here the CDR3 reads CASSRKQDEQFF. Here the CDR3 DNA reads TGTGCCAGCAGCCGGAAACAGGATGAGCAGTTCTTC.

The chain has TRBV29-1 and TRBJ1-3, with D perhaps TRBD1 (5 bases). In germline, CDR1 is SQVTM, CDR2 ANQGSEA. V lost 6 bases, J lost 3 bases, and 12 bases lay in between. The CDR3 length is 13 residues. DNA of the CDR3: TGCAGCGTGGAAAAGGGGAATGGAAACACCATATATTTT. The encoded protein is CSVEKGNGNTIYF.

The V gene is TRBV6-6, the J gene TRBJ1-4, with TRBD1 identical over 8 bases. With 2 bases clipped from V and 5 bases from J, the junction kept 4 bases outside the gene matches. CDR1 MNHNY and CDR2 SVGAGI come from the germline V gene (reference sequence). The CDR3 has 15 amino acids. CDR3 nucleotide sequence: TGTGCCAGCAGTTACGCGGGACAGGAGAATGAAAAACTGTTTTTT. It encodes CASSYAGQENEKLFF.

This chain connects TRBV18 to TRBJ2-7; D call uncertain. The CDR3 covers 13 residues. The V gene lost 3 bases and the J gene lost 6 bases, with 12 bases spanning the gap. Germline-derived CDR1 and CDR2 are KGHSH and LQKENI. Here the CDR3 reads CASSPRNPGEQYF. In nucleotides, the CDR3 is TGTGCCAGCTCACCGCGTAACCCTGGCGAGCAGTACTTC.

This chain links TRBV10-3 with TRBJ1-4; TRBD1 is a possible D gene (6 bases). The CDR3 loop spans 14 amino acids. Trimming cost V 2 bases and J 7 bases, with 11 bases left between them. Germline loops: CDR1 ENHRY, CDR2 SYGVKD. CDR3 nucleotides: TGTGCCATCAGTGAGGCGGTAGGGGGTGAAAAACTGTTTTTT. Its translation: CAISEAVGGEKLFF.

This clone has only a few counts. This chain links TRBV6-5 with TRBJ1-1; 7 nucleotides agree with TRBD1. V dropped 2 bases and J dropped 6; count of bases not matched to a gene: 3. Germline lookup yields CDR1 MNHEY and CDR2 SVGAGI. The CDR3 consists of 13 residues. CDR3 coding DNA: TGTGCCAGCAGTTACCTCAGGGGGGCTGAAGCTTTCTTT. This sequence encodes CASSYLRGAEAFF.

DNA for the CDR3: TGTGCCAGCAGCAGCGGTCGATTCGAAAGGGAGACCCAGTACTTC. It is translated as CASSSGRFERETQYF. V gene TRBV11-2 combines with J gene TRBJ2-5; a weak D match, TRBD2 (5 bases). Germline-derived CDR1 and CDR2 are SGHAT and FQNNGV. The V gene lost 5 bases and the J gene lost 5 bases, with 18 bases spanning the gap. The CDR3 is 15 residues long.

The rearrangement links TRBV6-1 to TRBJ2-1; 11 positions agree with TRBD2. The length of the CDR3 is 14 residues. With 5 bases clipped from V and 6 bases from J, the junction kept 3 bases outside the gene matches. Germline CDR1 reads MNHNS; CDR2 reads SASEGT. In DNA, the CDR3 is TGTGCCAGCAGTCCTAGCGGGGGGACCAATGAGCAGTTCTTC. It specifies CASSPSGGTNEQFF.

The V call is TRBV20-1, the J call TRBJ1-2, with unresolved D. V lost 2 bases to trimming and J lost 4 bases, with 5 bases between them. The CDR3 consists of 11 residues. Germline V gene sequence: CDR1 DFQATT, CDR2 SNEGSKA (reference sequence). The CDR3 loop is CSARTAYGYTF. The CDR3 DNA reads TGCAGTGCTAGAACGGCCTATGGCTACACCTTC.

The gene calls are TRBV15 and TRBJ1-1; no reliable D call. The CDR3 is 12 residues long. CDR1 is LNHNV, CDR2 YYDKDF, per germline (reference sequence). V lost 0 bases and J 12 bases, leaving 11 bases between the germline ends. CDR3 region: CATSRDRFGTFF. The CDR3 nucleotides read TGTGCCACCAGCAGAGATCGGTTTGGGACTTTCTTT.

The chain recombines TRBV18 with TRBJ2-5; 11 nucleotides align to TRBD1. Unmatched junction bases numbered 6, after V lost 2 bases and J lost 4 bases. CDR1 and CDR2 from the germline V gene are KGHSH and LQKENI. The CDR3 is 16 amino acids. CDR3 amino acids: CASSPGQGAQGETQYF. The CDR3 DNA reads TGTGCCAGCTCACCAGGACAGGGGGCGCAAGGAGAGACCCAGTACTTC.

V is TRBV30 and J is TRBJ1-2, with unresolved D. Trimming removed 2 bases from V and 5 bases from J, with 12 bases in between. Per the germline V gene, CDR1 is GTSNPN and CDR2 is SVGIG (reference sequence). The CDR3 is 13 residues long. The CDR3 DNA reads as TGTGCCTGGAGTTGGAGAAGGGAATATGGCTACACCTTC. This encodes CAWSWRREYGYTF.

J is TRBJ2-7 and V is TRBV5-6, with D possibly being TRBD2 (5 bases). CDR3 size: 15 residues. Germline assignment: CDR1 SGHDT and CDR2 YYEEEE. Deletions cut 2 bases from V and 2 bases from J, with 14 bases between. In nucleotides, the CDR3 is TGTGCCAGCAGCTTCGGAGGCGACGGACCCTACGAGCAGTACTTC. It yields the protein CASSFGGDGPYEQYF.